The subject of this entry is one TCR beta chain. Its antigen remains undetermined. No clone much larger than this one lies a single base away; base qualities are absent. The record originates from a study of human thymus T cells (dated by TCRdb to 2019 to 2021). About the study as a whole: The study characterized TCR alpha and beta repertoires from fewer than 10 infant thymus samples and a few related peripheral blood samples. The cohort included six male and a couple of female infants, with donor ages spanning 7 to 244 days.

Summary of the overall study and its limitations: On average, approximately 800,000 unique TCRB clonotypes were obtained from thymus samples, compared with roughly 84,000 from blood samples. Biased V and J gene segment usage appeared to be present in both thymic and peripheral blood repertoires.

Immunologically healthy infants undergoing open corrective cardiac surgery for congenital heart defects in Finland were used as donors. During surgery, a small roughly 0.45-1 mL aliquot of peripheral blood was collected from four of the eight donors. Genomic DNA from blood samples was extracted from all available leukocytes rather than from a fixed cell number. Erythrocytes were removed from blood with ACK lysis buffer, and the leukocytes were stored as pellets at -70 °C. A QIAsymphony instrument was used to extract genomic DNA from frozen cell pellets. TCRB and TCRAD loci were amplified from a standardized quantity of quality-controlled genomic DNA using the immunoSEQ multiplex PCR assay. The amplicons spanned the V(D)J region and were long enough to cover the CDR3 and allow V and J genes to be identified. Amplicon sequencing was performed on an Illumina platform through the commercial immunoSEQ service. As for the authors' bioinformatics: Primer bias and sequencing errors were corrected as previously described, and TCRAD and TCRB definitions were based on the IMGT database. Repertoires were analysed with immunoSEQ Analyzer 3.0 and VDJTools, covering basic statistics, V/J segment usage, diversity estimates, rarefaction and pairwise overlap. Diversity was estimated using the Chao1, ChaoE, Efron-Thisted, Shannon and inverse Simpson indices, and was also estimated on datasets down-sampled to the size of the smallest sample. Repertoire overlap was determined by strict matching of CDR3 nucleotide sequence, V gene and J gene, and Jaccard-based multidimensional scaling clustering was applied. The source is immuneACCESS, and TCRdb retained only in-frame sequences with V and J called. Part of the clones is not carried over; for the studies checked, unresolved V genes explain less than half of this, and the remainder is unexplained. V, J and clone size are those of that table, while D and trimming were read from the DNA. This sample has about 46,000 clones in its table, and about 95% of those were observed once. The ten largest account for approximately 0.15% of the sample.

CDR1 MDHEN and CDR2 SYDVKM are derived from the germline V gene. Trimming removed 4 bases from V and 7 bases from J, leaving 13 bases between the germline ends. The CDR3 runs 13 residues from the cysteine to the phenylalanine. Only the CDR3 DNA is retained, 39 bases long and in frame from the first base. This sequence uses TRBV28 and TRBJ1-2; perhaps TRBD1 is the D gene, with 6 bases matching. Sequenced material: blood. This receptor was identified in a girl in the first two years of life with a congenital heart defect but otherwise immunologically healthy. The CDR3 is CASSYRVGLGYTF. The nucleotides are TGTGCCAGCAGTTACAGGGTGGGGCTTGGCTACACCTTC.